Each of the 8 T cell receptor beta chains below was sequenced from the same sample in a study of blood T cells in healthy people across ages. Sample-barcoded 5' priming and a J-beta primer mix drove a second PCR of 7 to 11 cycles. From the 5' RACE reads, TCRdb called clonotypes with MiXCR, one entry per CDR3 protein. This table has about 1.7 million distinct CDR3 sequences, roughly 28% appearing once. The sequenced sample was blood. These receptors were taken from a woman in her twenties or thirties in good health.

This clonotype was counted ten times or more. The V gene is TRBV7-2, the J gene TRBJ2-7, with 11 nucleotides matching TRBD2. The V and J ends lost 1 base and 6 bases, in that order; junction bases with no gene match: 5. The CDR3 totals 15 residues. CDR1 SGHTA and CDR2 FQGNSA come from the germline V gene. The CDR3 sequence is CASSLDSSGRAEQYF. The CDR3 DNA is TGTGCCAGCAGCTTAGATAGTAGCGGGAGGGCCGAGCAGTACTTC.

This clonotype has only a few counts. This chain joins TRBV28 and TRBJ2-1; D could derive from TRBD1 or TRBD2 (6 bases each). This CDR3 is built from 13 residues. Trimming took off 6 bases at V and 7 bases at J, with 13 bases between the two ends. Germline V lookup: CDR1 MDHEN, CDR2 SYDVKM. CDR3 DNA: TGTGCCAGCAGGAGGGGGGCGGGAAATGAGCAGTTCTTC. Protein product: CASRRGAGNEQFF.

This clonotype came up a few times. The rearrangement uses TRBV7-2 and TRBJ2-1; 8 bases agree with TRBD2. V was clipped by 9 bases and J by 7 bases; unmatched bases: 14. CDR1 is SGHTA, CDR2 FQGNSA, per germline. There are 15 residues in the CDR3. CDR3: CASPTAAGVANEQFF. The CDR3 DNA reads as TGTGCCAGTCCCACAGCAGCGGGAGTTGCGAATGAGCAGTTCTTC.

In the case of this clonotype: A read error may be the cause here, since a much bigger clone is one base away. The chain joins TRBV6-1 to TRBJ2-5; 9 bases align to TRBD1. The germline gives CDR1 MNHNS, CDR2 SASEGT. The CDR3 has 16 residues. Unmatched junction bases numbered 9, after V lost 7 bases and J lost 0 bases. CDR3 in amino acids: CASKHSDRGDQETQYF. CDR3 in DNA: TGTGCCAGCAAACACTCGGACAGGGGTGACCAAGAGACCCAGTACTTC.

Ten or more counts support this clonotype. This sequence joins TRBV20-1 and TRBJ2-7; D perhaps matches TRBD1 (5 bases). Trimming removed 3 bases from V and 3 bases from J, with 12 bases in between. Per the germline V gene, CDR1 is DFQATT and CDR2 is SNEGSKA (reference sequence). CDR3 length equals 13 residues. CDR3: CSASAGNSYEQYF. CDR3 in DNA: TGCAGTGCTAGTGCAGGGAACAGCTACGAGCAGTACTTC.

CDR3 loop: CASGPGTRTYNEQFF. CDR3 DNA sequence: TGTGCCAGCGGCCCCGGGACTAGAACCTACAATGAGCAGTTCTTC. The chain links TRBV6-6 to TRBJ2-1; 8 bases are shared with TRBD2. Germline V gene sequence: CDR1 MNHNY, CDR2 SVGAGI (reference sequence). The CDR3 contains 15 residues. J was trimmed by 2 bases and V by 8 bases; bases with no gene match: 8.

CDR3 bases: TGTGCCAGCAGTTATGTACAGGGTAACAATGAGCAGTTCTTC. Residues: CASSYVQGNNEQFF. The rearrangement uses TRBV28 and TRBJ2-1, with D perhaps matching TRBD1 (6 bases). The germline CDR1 and CDR2 sequences are MDHEN and SYDVKM. The CDR3 runs to 14 residues. Between the trimmed V and J ends, which lost 4 bases and 5 bases, there was a span of 12 bases.

Only a few counts were recorded for this clonotype. The chain uses TRBV7-2 and TRBJ1-6; D call uncertain. The CDR3 consists of 16 residues. V lost 4 bases, J lost 13 bases, and 23 bases lay in between. CDR1 is SGHTA and CDR2 is FQGNSA in the germline V gene. CDR3 in DNA: TGTGCCAGCAGCTCCCTCGCCGGATGGACCGCACCGCCCCTCCACTTT. Translation: CASSSLAGWTAPPLHF.